This TCR beta chain came from a study of PD-1 blockade in classical Hodgkin lymphoma. Study-level points and caveats: Complete responders' baseline diversity resembled that of newly diagnosed patients. By cycle point C4D1, TCR diversity had risen significantly in CD4+ cells (but not CD8+ cells).

All patients relapsed after autologous stem cell transplantation, and brentuximab vedotin exposure varied. Patients reached a best response of complete response, partial response or progressive disease. This clone has just one count. What it binds is unknown. Generated by immunoSEQ multiplex PCR, the TCRdb table keeps only in-frame clones and is missing some. The sample shows about 53,000 clones, approximately 84% of them seen only once. From germline, CDR1 is SGHVS and CDR2 FNYEAQ. This CDR3 is 14 amino acids long. Deletions cut 3 bases from V and 2 bases from J, with 11 bases between. The source material was peripheral blood mononuclear cells (PBMCs), sampled at baseline. This clonotype was sampled from a human donor with classical Hodgkin lymphoma. The gene calls are TRBV7-6 and TRBJ2-7; tentatively, D is TRBD1 or TRBD2 (5 bases each). CDR3 DNA: TGTGCCAGCAGCTTGAACGAGGGGCCCTACGAGCAGTACTTC. It is translated as CASSLNEGPYEQYF. The whole variable domain, filled in from reference TRBV7-6 and TRBJ2-7, reads GAGVSQSPRYKVTKRGQDVALRCDPISGHVSLYWYRQALGQGPEFLTYFNYEAQQDKSGLPNDRFSAERPEGSISTLTIQRTEQRDSAMYRCASSLNEGPYEQYFGPGTRLTVT.